The 13 T cell receptor beta chains given below trace back to one sample, sequenced in a study of shared clonotypes between healthy human individuals. Profiling relied on immunoSEQ multiplex PCR, and the TCRdb table lists in-frame clones only, not all of them. This sample has roughly 2,000,000 clones, with over 85% found just once. In the naive CD8 group, cells lacked CD45RO and were positively selected for CCR7, so terminally differentiated effector memory CD45RA+ cells were left out. Sequences were obtained from naive CD8+ T cells sorted from blood. Receptors were obtained from a man aged 18 to 30 in good health.

With respect to this clone: Other DNA variants within this sample encode the same CDR3. The chain carries TRBV7-9 and TRBJ1-5, with D perhaps TRBD1 (5 bases). Germline V lookup: CDR1 SEHNR, CDR2 FQNEAQ (reference sequence). V gave up 5 bases and J gave up 7 bases, with 9 bases separating them. The CDR3 has 12 amino acids. Here the CDR3 reads CASSLGGQPQHF. DNA for the CDR3: TGTGCCAGCAGCCTGGGGGGACAGCCCCAGCATTTT.

The V and J genes are TRBV7-6 and TRBJ2-1; D not resolved. The CDR3 runs to 16 residues. Trimming shortened V by 1 base and J by 7 bases, and 17 bases separated the two germline ends. Germline V gives CDR1 SGHVS, CDR2 FNYEAQ. The CDR3 region is CASSLGFGLGMNEQFF. The DNA for the CDR3 is TGTGCCAGCAGCTTAGGTTTCGGATTGGGGATGAATGAGCAGTTCTTC.

On this clone: The same CDR3 arises from other DNA sequences in this sample as well. This chain links TRBV7-9 with TRBJ2-3; 9 bases align to TRBD2. The CDR3 has 15 residues. With V trimmed by 2 bases and J by 1 base, 1 base remained unmatched. CDR1 SEHNR and CDR2 FQNEAQ come from the germline V gene (reference sequence). The CDR3 sequence: CASSLLAGRTDTQYF. CDR3 bases: TGTGCCAGCAGCTTACTAGCGGGGCGCACAGATACGCAGTATTTT.

This chain links TRBV27 with TRBJ2-7; D tentatively fits TRBD1 or TRBD2 (5 bases each). The CDR3 has 14 amino acids. Trimming stripped 6 bases from V and 2 bases from J, with 14 bases between. The germline gives CDR1 MNHEY, CDR2 SMNVEV (reference sequence). This CDR3 reads CASRWTGDAYEQYF. The CDR3 DNA reads TGTGCCAGCAGGTGGACCGGGGACGCCTACGAGCAGTACTTC.

V usage is TRBV7-3 and J usage is TRBJ2-2; D gene uncertain. CDR1 and CDR2 (germline): SGHTA, FQGTGA. The CDR3 consists of 15 residues. V lost 3 bases, J lost 1 base, and 9 bases lay in between. CDR3 protein: CASSFLAGNTGELFF. The CDR3 DNA sequence: TGTGCCAGCAGCTTCCTGGCAGGGAACACCGGGGAGCTGTTTTTT.

V is TRBV10-3 and J is TRBJ2-7; D is perhaps TRBD1 or TRBD2 (6 bases each). The CDR3 covers 13 residues. Germline V gene lookup returns CDR1 ENHRY and CDR2 SYGVKD. The V end was cut by 0 bases, the J end by 6 bases, with 9 bases between. DNA of the CDR3: TGTGCCATCAGTGAGTCGGGGGGCGGCGAGCAGTACTTC. Translation gives CAISESGGGEQYF.

The chain links TRBV5-4 to TRBJ1-2; a possible D gene is TRBD1 (5 bases). Germline CDR1 is SGHNT and CDR2 is YYREEE (reference sequence). The CDR3 extends over 13 amino acids. V was clipped by 3 bases and J by 4 bases, with 10 bases between them. CDR3 bases: TGTGCCAGCAGCTGGGGCGGGGCCTATGGCTACACCTTC. It is translated as CASSWGGAYGYTF.

The chain combines TRBV4-3 with TRBJ1-1; 10 bases align to TRBD1. Germline V gene data show CDR1 as LGHNA and CDR2 as YSLEER. This CDR3 is built from 15 residues. The V and J ends lost 1 base and 4 bases, in that order; junction bases with no gene match: 3. CDR3 region: CASSQVWTGGTEAFF. CDR3 DNA sequence: TGCGCCAGCAGCCAAGTTTGGACAGGGGGCACTGAAGCTTTCTTT.

The rearrangement joins TRBV27 to TRBJ2-7, with D uncertain. Trimming shortened V by 2 bases and J by 2 bases, and 13 bases separated the two germline ends. This CDR3 comprises 15 residues. Germline V gene sequence: CDR1 MNHEY, CDR2 SMNVEV (reference sequence). CDR3 coding DNA: TGTGCCAGCAGTTTAAAGGGTTACTCTCCCTACGAGCAGTACTTC. Translated: CASSLKGYSPYEQYF.

The chain has TRBV6-1 and TRBJ1-6, with D hard to call. The V end was cut by 10 bases, the J end by 13 bases, with 8 bases between. The CDR3 is made up of 9 amino acids. The germline gives CDR1 MNHNS, CDR2 SASEGT. The CDR3 coding sequence is TGTGCCACCGCTTCCCCCCTCCACTTT. This gives the protein CATASPLHF.

On this clone: Other DNA sequences within the sample encode an identical CDR3. The chain recombines TRBV4-3 with TRBJ2-7; 7 bases line up with TRBD1. The CDR3 is 15 residues long. Germline CDR1 and CDR2: LGHNA and YSLEER. The V and J ends lost 0 bases and 1 base, in that order; junction bases with no gene match: 3. CDR3 nucleotide sequence: TGCGCCAGCAGCCAAGATCGACAGGGTTCCTACGAGCAGTACTTC. This translates into CASSQDRQGSYEQYF.

This chain connects TRBV7-6 to TRBJ2-1, with 15 bases aligning to TRBD2. Germline-derived CDR1 and CDR2 are SGHVS and FNYEAQ. The trim removed 3 bases at V and 7 bases at J, leaving 7 bases unmatched. The CDR3 contains 17 residues. The CDR3 spells CASSFAPGLAGGNEQFF. The CDR3 DNA is TGTGCCAGCAGCTTCGCCCCGGGACTAGCGGGGGGAAATGAGCAGTTCTTC. Complete variable domain (other parts from reference TRBV7-6 and TRBJ2-1): GAGVSQSPRYKVTKRGQDVALRCDPISGHVSLYWYRQALGQGPEFLTYFNYEAQQDKSGLPNDRFSAERPEGSISTLTIQRTEQRDSAMYRCASSFAPGLAGGNEQFFGPGTRLTVL.

This clone was detected only a few times. The chain couples TRBV5-4 to TRBJ1-2; D not resolved. The CDR3 is 14 amino acids. V lost 4 bases, J lost 2 bases, and 12 bases lay in between. CDR1 and CDR2 from the germline V gene are SGHNT and YYREEE (reference sequence). The CDR3 here is CASSRLTPNYGYTF. In DNA, the CDR3 is TGTGCCAGCAGCCGCTTGACACCGAACTATGGCTACACCTTC.